Given below is one TCR beta chain in context. What it binds is unknown. The sample is drawn from a study of cytomegalovirus exposure and HLA in healthy donors. Findings and caveats of the study: Despite most TCR sequences being rare, some public TCRs occurred in many donors. Sequencing artifact likely explains a cluster of highly shared sequence variants.

This PCR relied on a set of 60 Vbeta primers and 13 Jbeta primers. Only in-frame clones appear in the TCRdb table, and some are missing; sequencing was by immunoSEQ multiplex PCR. The data contain around 120,000 clones, around three quarters of them singletons. The material sequenced was PBMCs. This TCR was sampled from a young man in good health and CMV-seronegative.

CDR3: CASSLIAVHPRDRGAYNEQFF. The CDR3 coding sequence is TGTGCCAGCAGCTTAATCGCTGTTCATCCTAGGGACCGGGGGGCCTACAATGAGCAGTTCTTC. The chain employs TRBV7-3 and TRBJ2-1; 7 nucleotides agree with TRBD2. V dropped 1 base and J dropped 2; count of bases not matched to a gene: 20. The CDR3 runs 21 residues. CDR1 and CDR2 from the germline V gene are SGHTA and FQGTGA. The full variable domain, its missing parts supplied by reference TRBV7-3 and TRBJ2-1, is GAGVSQTPSNKVTEKGKYVELRCDPISGHTALYWYRQSLGQGPEFLIYFQGTGAADDSGLPNDRFFAVRPEGSVSTLKIQRTERGDSAVYLCASSLIAVHPRDRGAYNEQFFGPGTRLTVL.